The clone carrying this T cell receptor beta chain was seen a few times. What it binds is not known. This sample is part of a study of identical twins. TCRdb re-analysed the 5' RACE reads in MiXCR, keeping a single row per CDR3 protein. The data show some 730,000 distinct CDR3 sequences, about 18% seen once. The CDR3 runs to 16 residues. Trimming pared 4 bases from V and 1 base from J, leaving 17 bases between. Study observations and caveats: For out-of-frame beta sequences, excess twin sharing was weaker.

Everyone who donated was a healthy Caucasian. This sample was shared with a second study, whose subject was T cells expressing NK-cell markers. That work adds: Among CD8+ T cells from about six donors, dominant NKG2C+ clonotypes accounted for about 1.0-7.0%. Whether expanded NKG2C+ T cell clones were HCMV-specific remained unclear.

This receptor was obtained from a woman between 18 and 29 years old in good health. The sequenced sample was PBMCs. The chain recombines TRBV12-3 or TRBV12-4 with TRBJ2-7; the D gene is possibly TRBD2 (6 bases). CDR3 in amino acids: CASSSHRTGSSYEQYF. The CDR3 coding sequence is TGTGCCAGCAGTTCACACCGAACCGGGAGTTCCTACGAGCAGTACTTC.